This is a list of T cell receptor beta chains from one sample in a study of T-cell memory formation after mild COVID-19. Each CDR3 protein is one row after TCRdb ran MiXCR on the 5' RACE reads. In the table there are 100,000 to 150,000 distinct CDR3 sequences, approximately 15% of which are singletons. Material: PBMCs or a T cell subset sorted from them (not recorded which). All receptors come from a man aged 18 to 29 who had mild COVID-19 (a few samples of this study predate the infection). Cell type and time point are not known. Each CDR3 is given with its conserved first and last residue. A D gene is named only where the DNA matches it firmly. Expanded clones are given a class, and other clones once, few, many or no size at all.

TRBJ2-3 | NA | TRBD1 | TRBV7-6 | TGTGCCAGCAGCACCCGGACAGGGGAATTGGATACGCAGTATTTT | CASSTRTGELDTQYF
TRBJ1-2 | NA | NA | TRBV12-3/TRBV12-4 | TGTGCCAGCAGTTTGAACCGTCAAGGCTACACCTTC | CASSLNRQGYTF
TRBJ1-1 | medium-sized | TRBD1 | TRBV2 | TGTGCCAGCAGTCTCAGACAGGGAAACACTGAAGCTTTCTTT | CASSLRQGNTEAFF
TRBJ2-3 | few | TRBD2 | TRBV7-2 | TGTGCCAGCAGCTCGACTAGCGGGGGAGCAGATACGCAGTATTTT | CASSSTSGGADTQYF
TRBJ2-7 | NA | NA | TRBV5-1 | TGCGCCAGCACTAACGTGGGGGGCAACCCCGAGCAGTACTTC | CASTNVGGNPEQYF
TRBJ2-3 | few | NA | TRBV20-1 | TGCAGTGCAGAGCAGGTCACAGATACGCAGTATTTT | CSAEQVTDTQYF
TRBJ1-2 | NA | NA | TRBV7-2 | TGTGCCAGCAGCCCTGGACAGCTCCATGGCTACACCTTC | CASSPGQLHGYTF
TRBJ2-1 | few | TRBD2 | TRBV20-1 | TGCAGTGCTAGAGGCAGCGGGGGGGCTTTTGAGCAGTTCTTC | CSARGSGGAFEQFF
TRBJ2-3 | NA | NA | TRBV5-5 | TGTGCCAGCAGCTTGGCCCAGGGTAATTGGGGCACAGATACGCAGTATTTT | CASSLAQGNWGTDTQYF
TRBJ2-1 | NA | TRBD2 | TRBV6-1 | TGTGCCAGCAGTGAAGGACTAGCGGGGAACAATGAGCAGTTCTTC | CASSEGLAGNNEQFF
TRBJ2-1 | NA | NA | TRBV24-1 | TGTGCCACCAGTGATTATTCCCCCGGTTCCCTTAATGAGCAGTTCTTC | CATSDYSPGSLNEQFF
TRBJ2-4 | few | NA | TRBV18 | TGTGCCAGCTCACCGGGACATCTAGCCAAAAACATTCAGTACTTC | CASSPGHLAKNIQYF